The entry that follows covers one T cell receptor beta chain sequence. The data were taken from a study of blood T cell repertoires in COVID-19. Across the study: From the United States, Italy and Spain came samples of acute and convalescent COVID-19. From T cells, B-cell-depleted T cells, or PBMCs came the material, which was cDNA or gDNA.

This CDR3 region has 15 residues. Germline lookup yields CDR1 SGHVS and CDR2 FQNEAQ. V dropped 5 bases and J dropped 7; count of bases not matched to a gene: 9. Per the original methods: The authors estimated nucleated cell counts from reference gene primer amplification. TCRdb's copy holds only in-frame clones and misses some; the assay was immunoSEQ multiplex PCR. Clonal size and the V and J genes are those of that table, whereas D and trimming came from the DNA. The sample has about 50,000 clones; over 85% are singletons. The chain recombines TRBV7-8 with TRBJ1-5; the match to TRBD1 covers 9 bases. The receptor's source is a woman older than 75 with acute or convalescent COVID-19. Sequencing input: peripheral blood. The CDR3 nucleotides read TGTGCCAGCAGCGCAGGGGGACAGGGAAACCAGCCCCAGCATTTT. Amino acids: CASSAGGQGNQPQHF.